This is a list of T cell receptor beta chains from one sample in a study of T-cell reconstitution after alpha-beta-depleted transplantation in children. TCRdb ran MiXCR on the PCR reads and lists one entry per CDR3 protein. The sample shows about 900,000 distinct CDR3 sequences, less than 30% of them seen only once. The sequenced sample was PBMCs, mostly from graft donor cells, obtained 360 days after TCRalphabeta/CD19-depleted stem cell transplant. The receptor source for this set is a boy in the first two years of life who had a stem cell transplant for SCID, so the T cells may come from the graft donor. Both conserved end residues are part of each CDR3. The D gene is left open where the match is weak. Size values are once, few and many counts, or a class for expanded clones, and some rows have none.

j_call: TRBJ2-5
clone_size: many
cdr3_length: 16
d_call: TRBD1
v_call: TRBV4-1
cdr3_aa: CASSHPGQGYQETQYF
cdr3_nt: TGCGCCAGCAGCCACCCGGGACAGGGTTATCAAGAGACCCAGTACTTC

j_call: TRBJ2-7
clone_size: once
cdr3_length: 16
d_call: .
v_call: TRBV6-5
cdr3_aa: CASSYQAVGAPYEQYF
cdr3_nt: TGTGCCAGCAGTTACCAGGCAGTAGGGGCGCCCTACGAGCAGTACTTC

j_call: TRBJ1-1
clone_size: .
cdr3_length: 12
d_call: .
v_call: TRBV7-3
cdr3_aa: CASSPPVTEAFF
cdr3_nt: TGTGCCAGCAGCCCCCCAGTGACTGAAGCTTTCTTT

j_call: TRBJ1-2
clone_size: few
cdr3_length: 13
d_call: .
v_call: TRBV12-5
cdr3_aa: CASGPGRGYGYTF
cdr3_nt: TGTGCTAGTGGCCCAGGAAGAGGCTATGGCTACACCTTC

j_call: TRBJ2-2
clone_size: .
cdr3_length: 16
d_call: TRBD1
v_call: TRBV18
cdr3_aa: CASSRRTGGNTGELFF
cdr3_nt: TGTGCCAGCTCACGCCGGACAGGGGGCAACACCGGGGAGCTGTTTTTT

j_call: TRBJ2-5
clone_size: .
cdr3_length: 16
d_call: .
v_call: TRBV4-1
cdr3_aa: CASSQGPLDPLETQYF
cdr3_nt: TGCGCCAGCAGCCAAGGGCCACTAGATCCCCTGGAGACCCAGTACTTC

j_call: TRBJ2-7
clone_size: .
cdr3_length: 17
d_call: TRBD1
v_call: TRBV12-5
cdr3_aa: CASGLAPLGQMPYEQYF
cdr3_nt: TGTGCTAGTGGTTTGGCACCTTTGGGACAGATGCCGTACGAGCAGTACTTC

j_call: TRBJ2-7
clone_size: .
cdr3_length: 15
d_call: TRBD1
v_call: TRBV2
cdr3_aa: CASRPRTGEAYEQCF
cdr3_nt: TGTGCCAGCAGACCTAGGACAGGGGAAGCCTACGAGCAGTGCTTC

j_call: TRBJ1-1
clone_size: .
cdr3_length: 15
d_call: TRBD1
v_call: TRBV10-3
cdr3_aa: CAIRDRGQVNTEAFF
cdr3_nt: TGTGCCATCAGAGACAGGGGGCAAGTGAACACTGAAGCTTTCTTT

j_call: TRBJ2-7
clone_size: .
cdr3_length: 14
d_call: TRBD2
v_call: TRBV7-2
cdr3_aa: CASSLGDWRGEQYF
cdr3_nt: TGTGCCAGCAGCTTGGGTGACTGGCGGGGGGAGCAGTACTTC

j_call: TRBJ1-3
clone_size: .
cdr3_length: 15
d_call: TRBD1
v_call: TRBV9
cdr3_aa: CASSVTGVSGNTIYF
cdr3_nt: TGTGCCAGCAGCGTGACAGGGGTCTCTGGAAACACCATATATTTT

j_call: TRBJ2-6
clone_size: few
cdr3_length: 18
d_call: .
v_call: TRBV3-1
cdr3_aa: CASSRGGTVLTGANVLTF
cdr3_nt: TGTGCCAGCAGCCGTGGCGGAACGGTCCTAACTGGGGCCAACGTCCTGACTTTC

j_call: TRBJ1-4
clone_size: .
cdr3_length: 14
d_call: TRBD1
v_call: TRBV12-3/TRBV12-4
cdr3_aa: CASKSGQGRGKLFF
cdr3_nt: TGTGCCAGCAAATCCGGACAGGGAAGAGGCAAACTGTTTTTT

j_call: TRBJ1-1
clone_size: .
cdr3_length: 10
d_call: .
v_call: TRBV20-1
cdr3_aa: CSARYREAFF
cdr3_nt: TGCAGTGCTAGATACAGGGAAGCTTTCTTT